These 16 T cell receptor beta chains originate from one sample sequenced in a study of radiation and T cells in renal cell carcinoma. Time point reported: blood 2 weeks post-SBRT. Indicated treatment: 15 Gy SBRT to primary tumor, nephrectomy 4 weeks later. Assay: immunoSEQ multiplex PCR; the TCRdb copy retains only in-frame clones and omits some. This sample has tens of thousands of clones, with more than 80% found just once. Sequencing was performed on blood, taken from a patient whose treatment included radiotherapy and nephrectomy. Receptors originate from an older woman with renal cell carcinoma.

The chain links TRBV5-5 to TRBJ1-4; possibly TRBD1 for D (5 bases). The ends were cut back, 0 bases at V and 0 bases at J, with 15 bases in the middle. Germline lookup yields CDR1 SGHKS and CDR2 YYEKEE (reference sequence). The CDR3 runs 18 residues. The CDR3, as DNA: TGTGCCAGCAGCTTGGGGGAAGGGGCCAGAGCAACTAATGAAAAACTGTTTTTT. Protein product: CASSLGEGARATNEKLFF. The variable domain in full, with the rest retrieved from reference TRBV5-5 and TRBJ1-4, is DAGVTQSPTHLIKTRGQQVTLRCSPISGHKSVSWYQQVLGQGPQFIFQYYEKEERGRGNFPDRFSARQFPNYSSELNVNALLLGDSALYLCASSLGEGARATNEKLFFGSGTQLSVL.

The chain joins TRBV7-2 to TRBJ2-5; TRBD2 agrees at 11 bases. The CDR3 spans 15 residues. Germline V gives CDR1 SGHTA, CDR2 FQGNSA. Trimming took 3 bases from V and 0 from J; bases not matched to a gene: 0. CDR3 DNA: TGTGCCAGCAGCTTGACTAGCGGGGACCAAGAGACCCAGTACTTC. Its protein is CASSLTSGDQETQYF.

The chain couples TRBV7-3 to TRBJ2-1, with a possible D match to TRBD1 (6 bases). This CDR3 comprises 13 residues. Between the trimmed V and J ends, which lost 1 base and 13 bases, there was a span of 14 bases. Germline CDR1 and CDR2: SGHTA and FQGTGA. CDR3 residues: CASSLNRENPQFF. CDR3 nucleotide sequence: TGTGCCAGCAGCTTAAACAGGGAGAATCCCCAGTTCTTC. The complete variable domain, with remaining parts taken from reference TRBV7-3 and TRBJ2-1, reads GAGVSQTPSNKVTEKGKYVELRCDPISGHTALYWYRQSLGQGPEFLIYFQGTGAADDSGLPNDRFFAVRPEGSVSTLKIQRTERGDSAVYLCASSLNRENPQFFGPGTRLTVL.

The chain is built from TRBV9 and TRBJ2-5; unclear D gene. Germline CDR1 SGDLS, CDR2 YYNGEE. The CDR3 is made up of 15 amino acids. V lost 2 bases and J lost 4, with 15 bases in between. This CDR3 reads CASSVATNPGETQYF. The CDR3 nucleotides are TGTGCCAGCAGCGTTGCGACCAACCCCGGAGAGACCCAGTACTTC. Drawing the rest from reference TRBV9 and TRBJ2-5, the complete variable domain is DSGVTQTPKHLITATGQRVTLRCSPRSGDLSVYWYQQSLDQGLQFLIQYYNGEERAKGNILERFSAQQFPDLHSELNLSSLELGDSALYFCASSVATNPGETQYFGPGTRLLVL.

The V gene is TRBV19, the J gene TRBJ2-2; 7 bases agree with TRBD1. Per the germline V gene, CDR1 is LNHDA and CDR2 is SQIVND (reference sequence). The trim removed 11 bases at V and 5 bases at J, leaving 8 bases unmatched. The CDR3 loop spans 13 amino acids. CDR3 region: CAGQTGSTGELFF. In DNA, the CDR3 is TGTGCCGGCCAGACAGGGAGTACCGGGGAGCTGTTTTTT.

The genes are TRBV6-1 and TRBJ1-5; maybe TRBD1 (6 bases). V was pared by 3 bases and J by 2 bases, with 14 bases between. CDR1 is MNHNS, CDR2 SASEGT, per germline. This CDR3 contains 16 residues. CDR3 sequence (DNA): TGTGCCAGCAGTGACGGGGGGGCCGCCGGCAATCAGCCCCAGCATTTT. Translating it yields CASSDGGAAGNQPQHF.

With regard to this clone: One end of the junction is discordant with germline, which a read error may explain. This chain uses TRBV7-8 with TRBJ1-4; D may be TRBD1 (5 bases). Germline CDR1 SGHVS, CDR2 FQNEAQ. The CDR3 has 15 residues. This CDR3 reads CASSLFPQAKEKLFF. For the CDR3, the DNA is TGTGCCAGCAGCTTATTCCCACAGGCTAAAGAAAAACTGTTTTTT.

The rearrangement links TRBV5-4 to TRBJ2-7, with D tentatively TRBD2 (6 bases). The germline gives CDR1 SGHNT, CDR2 YYREEE (reference sequence). The CDR3 sequence is 15 residues long. Trimming removed 1 base at V and 4 bases at J, with 15 bases between. The CDR3 loop reads CASSLISGVSYEQYF. In nucleotides, the CDR3 is TGTGCCAGCAGCTTGATCTCGGGAGTGTCTTACGAGCAGTACTTC.

The rearrangement links TRBV27 to TRBJ1-2; tentatively, D is TRBD1 (6 bases). Trimming removed 7 bases from V and 1 base from J, with 16 bases in between. This CDR3 contains 15 residues. Germline assignment: CDR1 MNHEY and CDR2 SMNVEV (reference sequence). This CDR3 is CASTRWAGDNYGYTF. The CDR3, as DNA: TGTGCCAGCACTCGTTGGGCAGGGGATAACTATGGCTACACCTTC.

The chain combines TRBV5-7 with TRBJ1-1, with 9 bases lining up with TRBD1. TRBV5-7 is filed as an ORF, its function uncertain. This CDR3 has 14 residues. With 4 bases clipped from V and 6 bases from J, the junction kept 7 bases outside the gene matches. CDR3 sequence: CASSLGQGSAEAFF. In DNA, the CDR3 is TGTGCCAGCAGCCTGGGACAGGGTAGCGCTGAAGCTTTCTTT.

This clone has only one observation. The J gene is TRBJ1-2, the V gene TRBV6-1; TRBD1 might be the D (5 bases). Germline loops: CDR1 MNHNS, CDR2 SASEGT. The CDR3 has 11 residues. The germline V and J ends were trimmed by 7 bases and 8 bases, with 11 bases remaining between them. The CDR3 spells CASTPGGGYTF. The CDR3 DNA follows: TGTGCCAGCACCCCCGGGGGGGGCTACACCTTC.

The V call is TRBV5-6, the J call TRBJ1-6; TRBD1 is a possible D gene (5 bases). This CDR3 has 14 residues. With 7 bases removed from V and 4 bases from J, the gap between germline ends came to 12 bases. CDR1 and CDR2 from the germline V gene are SGHDT and YYEEEE. CDR3 sequence (DNA): TGTGCCAGCGGTGTTAGGGGATATAATTCACCCCTCCACTTT. This translates into CASGVRGYNSPLHF.

V gene TRBV25-1 combines with J gene TRBJ2-2, with 9 nucleotides matching TRBD1. Germline V gene data show CDR1 as MGHDK and CDR2 as SYGVNS. V was pared by 3 bases and J by 8 bases, with 7 bases of the junction left unmatched. This CDR3 has 15 amino acids. The CDR3 is CASSEDRGKWGELFF. In nucleotides, the CDR3 is TGTGCCAGCAGTGAGGACAGGGGAAAGTGGGGGGAGCTGTTTTTT.

This chain joins TRBV6-6 and TRBJ2-2; tentatively, D is TRBD1 (5 bases). V dropped 5 bases and J dropped 0 bases, with 10 bases sitting between them. The CDR3 is made up of 15 amino acids. Per the germline V gene, CDR1 is MNHNY and CDR2 is SVGAGI (reference sequence). CDR3 sequence (DNA): TGTGCCAGCAGTCAGACAGTTTCGAACACCGGGGAGCTGTTTTTT. This sequence encodes CASSQTVSNTGELFF.

This clone was picked up a small number of times. This chain joins TRBV5-4 and TRBJ1-2, with 10 bases fitting TRBD1. V was pared by 5 bases and J by 3 bases, with 13 bases of the junction left unmatched. This CDR3 is 17 amino acids long. The germline V gene encodes CDR1 SGHNT and CDR2 YYREEE (reference sequence). The CDR3 DNA is TGTGCCAGCAGACGACAGGGGGCTACCGATAGAGACTATGGCTACACCTTC. Protein sequence: CASRRQGATDRDYGYTF.

This chain connects TRBV7-8 to TRBJ2-7; no definite D call. The CDR3 spans 11 residues. Per the germline V gene, CDR1 is SGHVS and CDR2 is FQNEAQ. V lost 3 bases to trimming and J lost 6 bases, with 6 bases between them. CDR3 sequence (DNA): TGTGCCAGCAGCTTTTCCGGCGAGCAGTACTTC. Protein sequence: CASSFSGEQYF.